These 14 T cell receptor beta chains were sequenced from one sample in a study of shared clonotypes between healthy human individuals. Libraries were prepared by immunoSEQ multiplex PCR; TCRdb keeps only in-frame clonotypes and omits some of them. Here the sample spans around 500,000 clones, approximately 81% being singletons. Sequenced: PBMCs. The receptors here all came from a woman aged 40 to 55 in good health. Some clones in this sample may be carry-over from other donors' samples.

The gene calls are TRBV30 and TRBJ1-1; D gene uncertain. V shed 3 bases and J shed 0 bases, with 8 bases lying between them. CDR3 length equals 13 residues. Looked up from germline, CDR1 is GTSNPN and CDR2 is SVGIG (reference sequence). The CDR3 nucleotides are TGTGCCTGGAGGACTTATATGAACACTGAAGCTTTCTTT. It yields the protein CAWRTYMNTEAFF.

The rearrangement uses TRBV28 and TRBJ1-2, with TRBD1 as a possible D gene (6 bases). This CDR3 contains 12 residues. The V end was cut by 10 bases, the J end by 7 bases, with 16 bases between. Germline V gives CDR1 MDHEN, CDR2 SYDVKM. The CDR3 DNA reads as TGTGCCACCAAACCTAACAGGGCTGGCTACACCTTC. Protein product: CATKPNRAGYTF.

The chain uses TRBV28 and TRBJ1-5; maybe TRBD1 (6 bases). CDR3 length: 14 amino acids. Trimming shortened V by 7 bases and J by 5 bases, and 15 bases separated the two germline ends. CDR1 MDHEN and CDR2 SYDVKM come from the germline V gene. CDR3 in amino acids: CASIGAGDHQPQHF. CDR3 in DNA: TGTGCCAGCATAGGAGCAGGGGACCATCAGCCCCAGCATTTT.

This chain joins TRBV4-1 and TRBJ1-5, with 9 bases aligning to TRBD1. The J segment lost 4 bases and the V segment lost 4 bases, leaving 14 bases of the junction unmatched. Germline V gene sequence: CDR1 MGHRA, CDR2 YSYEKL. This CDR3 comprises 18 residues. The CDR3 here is CASSRRWKTGGANQPQHF. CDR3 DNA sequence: TGCGCCAGCAGCCGAAGGTGGAAAACAGGGGGCGCGAATCAGCCCCAGCATTTT.

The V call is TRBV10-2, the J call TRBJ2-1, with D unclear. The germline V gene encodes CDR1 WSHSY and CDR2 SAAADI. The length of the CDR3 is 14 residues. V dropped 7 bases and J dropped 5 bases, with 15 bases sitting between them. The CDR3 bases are TGCGCCAGCACGACCGAGAGACTGAACAATGAGCAGTTCTTC. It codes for CASTTERLNNEQFF.

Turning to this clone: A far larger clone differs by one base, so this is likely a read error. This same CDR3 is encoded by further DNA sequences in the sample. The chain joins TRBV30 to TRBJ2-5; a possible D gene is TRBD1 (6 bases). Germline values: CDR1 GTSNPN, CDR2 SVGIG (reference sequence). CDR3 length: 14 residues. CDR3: CAWSRQVRQETQYF. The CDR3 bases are TGTGCCTGGAGCCGACAGGTTCGACAAGAGACTCAGTACTTC.

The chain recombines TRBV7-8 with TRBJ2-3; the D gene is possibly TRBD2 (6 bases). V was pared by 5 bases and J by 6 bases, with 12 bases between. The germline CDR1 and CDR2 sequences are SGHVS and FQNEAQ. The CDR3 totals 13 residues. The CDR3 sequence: CASSPGRGDTQYF. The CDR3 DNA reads TGTGCCAGCAGCCCCGGGAGAGGGGATACGCAGTATTTT.

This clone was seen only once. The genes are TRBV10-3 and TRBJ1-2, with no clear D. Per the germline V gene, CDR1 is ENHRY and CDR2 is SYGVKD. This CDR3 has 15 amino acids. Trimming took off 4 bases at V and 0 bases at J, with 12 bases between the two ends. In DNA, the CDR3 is TGTGCCATCAGTGGTGTCGGCAGAGCTAACTATGGCTACACCTTC. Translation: CAISGVGRANYGYTF.

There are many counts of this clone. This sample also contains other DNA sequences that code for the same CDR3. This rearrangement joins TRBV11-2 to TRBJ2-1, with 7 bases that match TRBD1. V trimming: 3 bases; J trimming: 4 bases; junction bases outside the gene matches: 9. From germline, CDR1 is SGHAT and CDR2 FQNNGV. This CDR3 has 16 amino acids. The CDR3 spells CASSFTWQGVYNEQFF. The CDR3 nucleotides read TGTGCCAGCAGCTTTACATGGCAGGGGGTATACAATGAGCAGTTCTTC. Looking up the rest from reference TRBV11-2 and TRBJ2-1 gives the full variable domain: EAGVAQSPRYKIIEKRQSVAFWCNPISGHATLYWYQQILGQGPKLLIQFQNNGVVDDSQLPKDRFSAERLKGVDSTLKIQPAKLEDSAVYLCASSFTWQGVYNEQFFGPGTRLTVL.

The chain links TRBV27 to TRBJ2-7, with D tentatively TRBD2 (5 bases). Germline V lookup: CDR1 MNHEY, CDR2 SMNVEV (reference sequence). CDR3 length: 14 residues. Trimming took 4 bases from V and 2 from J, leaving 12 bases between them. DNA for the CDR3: TGTGCCAGCAGTTCAAGACTATTTCCCTACGAGCAGTACTTC. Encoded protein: CASSSRLFPYEQYF.

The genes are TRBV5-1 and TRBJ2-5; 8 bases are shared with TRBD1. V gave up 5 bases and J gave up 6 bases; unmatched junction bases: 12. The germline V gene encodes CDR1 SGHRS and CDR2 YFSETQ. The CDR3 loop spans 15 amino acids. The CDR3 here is CASRPPGGGDKTQYF. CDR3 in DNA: TGCGCCAGCAGACCCCCAGGGGGCGGAGATAAGACCCAGTACTTC.

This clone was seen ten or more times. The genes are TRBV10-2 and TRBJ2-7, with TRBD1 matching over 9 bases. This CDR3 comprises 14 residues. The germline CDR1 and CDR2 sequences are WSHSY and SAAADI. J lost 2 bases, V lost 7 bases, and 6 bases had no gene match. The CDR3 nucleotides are TGCGCCAGCACCGAGGACAGGGGTCCCTACGAGCAGTACTTC. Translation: CASTEDRGPYEQYF.

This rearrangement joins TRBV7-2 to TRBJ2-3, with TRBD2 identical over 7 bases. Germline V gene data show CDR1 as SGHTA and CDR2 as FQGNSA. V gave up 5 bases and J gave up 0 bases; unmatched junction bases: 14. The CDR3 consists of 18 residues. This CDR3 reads CASSQRGAEGTSTDTQYF. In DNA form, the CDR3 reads TGTGCCAGCAGCCAGCGGGGCGCGGAGGGGACTAGCACAGATACGCAGTATTTT.

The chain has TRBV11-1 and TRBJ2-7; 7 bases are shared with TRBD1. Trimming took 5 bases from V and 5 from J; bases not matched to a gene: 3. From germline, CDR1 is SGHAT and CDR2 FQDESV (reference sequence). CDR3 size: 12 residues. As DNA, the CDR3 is TGTGCCAGCAGCACAGACAGGGACGAGCAGTACTTC. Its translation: CASSTDRDEQYF. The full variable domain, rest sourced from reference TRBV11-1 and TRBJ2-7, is EAEVAQSPRYKITEKSQAVAFWCDPISGHATLYWYRQILGQGPELLVQFQDESVVDDSQLPKDRFSAERLKGVDSTLKIQPAELGDSAMYLCASSTDRDEQYFGPGTRLTVT.